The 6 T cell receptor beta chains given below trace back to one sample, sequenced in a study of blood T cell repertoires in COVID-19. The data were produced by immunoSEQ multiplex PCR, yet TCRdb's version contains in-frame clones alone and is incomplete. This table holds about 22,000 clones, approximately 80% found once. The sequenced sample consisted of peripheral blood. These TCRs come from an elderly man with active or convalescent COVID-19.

CDR3 DNA: TGCGCCAGCAGTTGGGGCCCGGGCCCGGAGACCCAGTACTTC. This gives the protein CASSWGPGPETQYF. This chain connects TRBV5-1 to TRBJ2-5; weak D call: TRBD1 (5 bases). Germline lookup yields CDR1 SGHRS and CDR2 YFSETQ. This CDR3 contains 14 residues. The V and J ends lost 5 bases and 5 bases respectively, with 16 bases between them.

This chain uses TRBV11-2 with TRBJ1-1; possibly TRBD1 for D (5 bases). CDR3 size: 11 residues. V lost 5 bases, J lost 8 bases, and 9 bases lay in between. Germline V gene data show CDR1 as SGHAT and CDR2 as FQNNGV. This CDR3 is CASSRGSEAFF. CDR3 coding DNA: TGTGCCAGCAGCAGGGGCAGCGAAGCTTTCTTT.

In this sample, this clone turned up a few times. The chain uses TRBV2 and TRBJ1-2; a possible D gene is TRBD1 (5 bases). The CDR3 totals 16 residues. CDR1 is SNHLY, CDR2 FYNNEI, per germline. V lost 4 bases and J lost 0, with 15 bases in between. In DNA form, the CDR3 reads TGTGCCAGCAGTGCAGGTCGCGGACAAGCTAACTATGGCTACACCTTC. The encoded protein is CASSAGRGQANYGYTF.

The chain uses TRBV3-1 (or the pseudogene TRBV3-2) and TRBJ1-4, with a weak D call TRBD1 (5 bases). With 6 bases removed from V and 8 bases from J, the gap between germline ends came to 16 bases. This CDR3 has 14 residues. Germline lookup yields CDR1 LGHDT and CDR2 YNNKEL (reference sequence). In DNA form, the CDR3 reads TGTGCCAGCAGTCGTTCGGGGGGTAGGGAAAAACTGTTTTTT. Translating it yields CASSRSGGREKLFF.

CDR3 protein: CATSVRTGELFF. The CDR3 nucleotides are TGTGCCACCAGTGTCAGGACCGGGGAGCTGTTTTTT. The rearrangement uses TRBV24-1 and TRBJ2-2; no firm D call. The V end lost 5 bases, the J end lost 5 bases, and 5 bases lay between the germline ends. The germline V gene encodes CDR1 KGHDR and CDR2 SFDVKD. The CDR3 is made up of 12 amino acids.

The chain's CDR3 is CASSNPGLAGTLSTDTQYF. DNA for the CDR3: TGTGCCAGCAGCAATCCGGGACTAGCGGGGACCCTTAGCACAGATACGCAGTATTTT. V gene TRBV21-1 combines with J gene TRBJ2-3; the table assigns TRBD2, which was not confirmed against the DNA. TRBV21-1 is assigned pseudogene status. This CDR3 is 19 amino acids long.